Shown below are 25 T cell receptor beta chains from a single sample sequenced in a study of PD-1 blockade in classical Hodgkin lymphoma. Time point noted: cycle 4 day 1 (C4D1), after 5 to 7 weeks of nivolumab. No patient escaped relapse after autologous stem cell transplantation, and brentuximab vedotin exposure varied. TCRdb's copy holds only in-frame clones and misses some; the assay was immunoSEQ multiplex PCR. The data show 50,000 to 65,000 clones, roughly 92% seen once. Sequenced here: peripheral blood mononuclear cells (PBMCs), sampled before the fourth cycle of nivolumab. The receptors here all came from a human donor with classical Hodgkin lymphoma.

V gene TRBV7-9 combines with J gene TRBJ1-5, with 7 positions matching TRBD1. Germline V gene lookup returns CDR1 SEHNR and CDR2 FQNEAQ (reference sequence). Trimming cost V 5 bases and J 5 bases; bases outside gene matches: 12. The CDR3 extends over 16 amino acids. The CDR3 nucleotides are TGTGCCAGCAGCGAACTCCGGGCAGGGGGGGATCAGCCCCAGCATTTT. Amino acids: CASSELRAGGDQPQHF.

The gene calls are TRBV6-1 and TRBJ1-6, with D tentatively TRBD1 (5 bases). The V end lost 6 bases, the J end lost 3 bases, and 12 bases lay between the germline ends. CDR3 length: 15 amino acids. Germline values: CDR1 MNHNS, CDR2 SASEGT. Written as DNA, the CDR3 is TGTGCCAGCAGGAATAGACAGAGCTATAATTCACCCCTCCACTTT. As protein: CASRNRQSYNSPLHF.

This chain joins TRBV10-3 and TRBJ1-4, with 8 bases matching TRBD1. There are 16 residues in the CDR3. J lost 6 bases, V lost 3 bases, and 9 bases had no gene match. The germline gives CDR1 ENHRY, CDR2 SYGVKD. The DNA for the CDR3 is TGTGCCATCAGTGACTCGCGTGACAGGGGCGATGAAAAACTGTTTTTT. Translated, it gives CAISDSRDRGDEKLFF.

The chain couples TRBV5-4 to TRBJ2-1; 7 bases align to TRBD2. CDR3 length equals 17 residues. The trim removed 3 bases at V and 3 bases at J, leaving 12 bases unmatched. CDR1 SGHNT and CDR2 YYREEE come from the germline V gene (reference sequence). The CDR3 nucleotides read TGTGCCAGCAGCTCTCGGGGTCCGGGAGGAATCTACAATGAGCAGTTCTTC. Translation gives CASSSRGPGGIYNEQFF.

The chain carries TRBV27 and TRBJ2-1, with 14 positions matching TRBD2. The CDR3 runs 17 residues. Germline V gene data show CDR1 as MNHEY and CDR2 as SMNVEV (reference sequence). V trimming: 7 bases; J trimming: 2 bases; junction bases outside the gene matches: 7. The DNA for the CDR3 is TGTGCCAGCACCGGGAGACTAGCGGGAGGGACCTACAATGAGCAGTTCTTC. Its protein product is CASTGRLAGGTYNEQFF.

This clone came up many times. The chain combines TRBV18 with TRBJ2-3; a possible D gene is TRBD2 (6 bases). The CDR3 extends over 15 amino acids. The ends were cut back, 3 bases at V and 3 bases at J, with 13 bases in the middle. CDR1 is KGHSH, CDR2 LQKENI, per germline. The CDR3 loop is CASSPSTSMTDTQYF. CDR3 bases: TGTGCCAGCTCACCGTCGACTAGTATGACAGATACGCAGTATTTT.

This rearrangement joins TRBV27 to TRBJ1-5, with a possible D match to TRBD1 (6 bases). Deletions cut 2 bases from V and 5 bases from J, with 13 bases between. CDR1 MNHEY and CDR2 SMNVEV come from the germline V gene (reference sequence). This CDR3 has 15 amino acids. CDR3 sequence: CASSLVGQFDQPQHF. The DNA of the CDR3 is TGTGCCAGCAGTTTAGTCGGACAGTTCGATCAGCCCCAGCATTTT.

This chain uses TRBV2 with TRBJ1-2, with 7 bases fitting TRBD1. CDR3 length: 13 residues. V dropped 3 bases and J dropped 6; count of bases not matched to a gene: 4. Germline CDR1 is SNHLY and CDR2 is FYNNEI. Here the CDR3 reads CASSEQGVHGYTF. In DNA form, the CDR3 reads TGTGCCAGCAGTGAGCAGGGGGTGCATGGCTACACCTTC. The variable domain in full, completed from reference TRBV2 and TRBJ1-2, reads EPEVTQTPSHQVTQMGQEVILRCVPISNHLYFYWYRQILGQKVEFLVSFYNNEISEKSEIFDDQFSVERPDGSNFTLKIRSTKLEDSAMYFCASSEQGVHGYTFGSGTRLTVV.

V and J are TRBV5-6 and TRBJ2-7; either TRBD1 or TRBD2 may supply D (5 bases each). CDR3 length equals 13 residues. Germline V gene lookup returns CDR1 SGHDT and CDR2 YYEEEE. V was pared by 6 bases and J by 2 bases, with 12 bases between. The CDR3 nucleotides are TGTGCCAGCACCGGGACCAGTCCCTACGAGCAGTACTTC. Translated, it gives CASTGTSPYEQYF.

J is TRBJ2-7 and V is TRBV4-1; no firm D call. This CDR3 region has 15 residues. Trimming removed 0 bases at V and 2 bases at J, with 11 bases between. Germline-derived CDR1 and CDR2 are MGHRA and YSYEKL. The CDR3 nucleotides are TGCGCCAGCAGCCAAGAGGTTTTTGCAACCTACGAGCAGTACTTC. Translated: CASSQEVFATYEQYF.

This rearrangement joins TRBV5-6 to TRBJ2-7, with D perhaps assigned TRBD1 or TRBD2 (5 bases each). The V gene lost 4 bases and the J gene lost 9 bases, with 14 bases spanning the gap. The length of the CDR3 is 12 residues. Germline V gives CDR1 SGHDT, CDR2 YYEEEE. The DNA for the CDR3 is TGTGCCAGCAGCCACCGGGACCGTTGGCAGTACTTC. This gives the protein CASSHRDRWQYF.

The rearrangement links TRBV9 to TRBJ2-5, with 12 positions matching TRBD1. This CDR3 is built from 18 residues. The trim removed 3 bases at V and 4 bases at J, leaving 13 bases unmatched. CDR1 SGDLS and CDR2 YYNGEE come from the germline V gene. CDR3 bases: TGTGCCAGCAGCGACCCGAGGTCCGGGACAGGGGGCGGAGAGACCCAGTACTTC. Encoded protein: CASSDPRSGTGGGETQYF. The variable domain in full, completed from reference TRBV9 and TRBJ2-5, reads DSGVTQTPKHLITATGQRVTLRCSPRSGDLSVYWYQQSLDQGLQFLIQYYNGEERAKGNILERFSAQQFPDLHSELNLSSLELGDSALYFCASSDPRSGTGGGETQYFGPGTRLLVL.

The rearrangement joins TRBV7-9 to TRBJ2-1; 9 bases agree with TRBD2. Trimming cost V 0 bases and J 7 bases; bases outside gene matches: 7. CDR1 SEHNR and CDR2 FQNEAQ come from the germline V gene (reference sequence). This CDR3 comprises 16 residues. CDR3 sequence: CASSLAGGRAVNEQFF. CDR3 nucleotides: TGTGCCAGCAGCTTAGCAGGCGGGAGGGCCGTTAATGAGCAGTTCTTC.

Here the CDR3 DNA reads TGTGCCAGCAGTCGGCATGTCTACGAGCAGTACTTC. As protein: CASSRHVYEQYF. V and J are TRBV2 and TRBJ2-7, with D unresolved. V lost 5 bases and J 3 bases, leaving 8 bases between the germline ends. Germline V gene lookup returns CDR1 SNHLY and CDR2 FYNNEI. CDR3 length: 12 amino acids.

The J gene is TRBJ2-7, the V gene TRBV5-6; 11 nucleotides agree with TRBD2. This CDR3 has 15 residues. In germline, CDR1 is SGHDT, CDR2 YYEEEE. J lost 5 bases, V lost 4 bases, and 8 bases had no gene match. The CDR3 region is CASSRTSGSSHEQYF. CDR3 bases: TGTGCCAGCAGCCGAACTAGCGGGAGTTCCCACGAGCAGTACTTC.

CDR3: CASTRQGLMNTEAFF. CDR3 nucleotides: TGTGCCAGCACCCGACAAGGGCTCATGAACACTGAAGCTTTCTTT. The V gene is TRBV7-9, the J gene TRBJ1-1; D remains unclear. Trimming removed 7 bases from V and 0 bases from J, with 15 bases in between. The germline V gene has CDR1 SEHNR and CDR2 FQNEAQ (reference sequence). The length of the CDR3 is 15 residues.

The chain recombines TRBV7-9 with TRBJ1-2; a possible D gene is TRBD1 (5 bases). CDR1 is SEHNR, CDR2 FQNEAQ, per germline (reference sequence). V was shortened by 1 base and J by 4 bases, with 10 bases between the two germline ends. The CDR3 is 14 amino acids. CDR3 nucleotides: TGTGCCAGCAGCTTAGTGGAGGGACTCTATGGCTACACCTTC. Translated, it gives CASSLVEGLYGYTF.

This clone occurred a few times. The chain links TRBV2 to TRBJ2-3, with 10 bases matching TRBD2. Trimming at V came to 9 bases and at J to 3 bases, leaving 6 bases not matched to a gene. The CDR3 loop spans 14 amino acids. Germline-derived CDR1 and CDR2 are SNHLY and FYNNEI. CDR3 nucleotide sequence: TGTGCCAGTCGATGGACTAGCGGTACAGATACGCAGTATTTT. Its protein product is CASRWTSGTDTQYF.

This chain links TRBV4-1 with TRBJ2-2; D might be TRBD1 (6 bases). The CDR3 runs 14 residues. V lost 6 bases and J lost 5, with 13 bases in between. From germline, CDR1 is MGHRA and CDR2 YSYEKL. The CDR3 sequence: CASRHVTGTGELFF. In nucleotides, the CDR3 is TGCGCCAGCAGGCATGTTACAGGGACCGGGGAGCTGTTTTTT.

The chain joins TRBV5-1 to TRBJ2-2; perhaps D is TRBD1 or TRBD2 (5 bases each). This CDR3 has 13 amino acids. Between the trimmed V and J ends, which lost 4 bases and 5 bases, there was a span of 9 bases. Germline CDR1 is SGHRS and CDR2 is YFSETQ. The CDR3 sequence is CASSNGGTGELFF. The CDR3 DNA reads as TGCGCCAGCAGCAATGGGGGAACCGGGGAGCTGTTTTTT.

The chain carries TRBV29-1 and TRBJ2-7; D uncertain. Germline-derived CDR1 and CDR2 are SQVTM and ANQGSEA. This CDR3 has 13 residues. V was shortened by 7 bases and J by 4 bases, with 17 bases between the two germline ends. The CDR3 DNA follows: TGCAGCGCCTCAACCTTAGGGATTTACGAGCAGTACTTC. Residues: CSASTLGIYEQYF.

The chain joins TRBV2 to TRBJ1-2; maybe TRBD1 (6 bases). Germline-derived CDR1 and CDR2 are SNHLY and FYNNEI. The CDR3 is made up of 13 amino acids. Trimming removed 2 bases from V and 4 bases from J, with 8 bases in between. The chain's CDR3 is CASSENRAYGYTF. The CDR3 DNA follows: TGTGCCAGCAGTGAAAACAGGGCCTATGGCTACACCTTC.

The chain couples TRBV29-1 to TRBJ2-7; TRBD2 might be the D (6 bases). The CDR3 is 13 residues long. The V end was cut by 2 bases, the J end by 4 bases, with 12 bases between. The germline gives CDR1 SQVTM, CDR2 ANQGSEA. The CDR3, as DNA: TGCAGCGTTGAAATCCGGGACTCTTACGAGCAGTACTTC. As protein: CSVEIRDSYEQYF.

The rearrangement links TRBV4-1 to TRBJ1-2; D is uncertain. V was cut by 6 bases and J by 8 bases, with 16 bases left in between. The germline V gene encodes CDR1 MGHRA and CDR2 YSYEKL. The CDR3 is 13 amino acids. This chain's CDR3 is CASRESRATGYTF. Here the CDR3 DNA reads TGCGCCAGCAGGGAGAGCCGGGCCACAGGCTACACCTTC.

V usage is TRBV6-4 and J usage is TRBJ1-1; D not resolved. V lost 4 bases to trimming and J lost 1 base, with 7 bases between them. The V gene's germline CDR1 is MRHNA and CDR2 SNTAGT. The CDR3 runs to 13 residues. Here the CDR3 reads CASSVQENTEAFF. In DNA, the CDR3 is TGTGCCAGCAGTGTTCAGGAGAACACTGAAGCTTTCTTT.